The 28 T cell receptor beta chains given below trace back to one sample, sequenced in a study of cytomegalovirus exposure and HLA in healthy donors. 13 Jbeta primers and 60 Vbeta primers were used for the PCR. The data were produced by immunoSEQ multiplex PCR, yet TCRdb's version contains in-frame clones alone and is incomplete. The sample carries more than 80,000 clones, more than 75% recorded once. Sequences were obtained from PBMCs. The receptors were sampled from a man aged 30 to 45 in good health and CMV-seropositive.

In its sample, this clone was seen once. The chain employs TRBV6-6 and TRBJ1-2, with D tentatively TRBD1 (6 bases). Germline assignment: CDR1 MNHNY and CDR2 SVGAGI (reference sequence). V was pared by 5 bases and J by 0 bases, with 13 bases between. The CDR3 spans 15 residues. CDR3 sequence (DNA): TGTGCCAGCAGTCAATACGGGACATCTAACTATGGCTACACCTTC. Its translation is CASSQYGTSNYGYTF.

The rearrangement joins TRBV19 to TRBJ2-2; 14 nucleotides agree with TRBD2. This CDR3 contains 15 residues. The germline CDR1 and CDR2 sequences are LNHDA and SQIVND (reference sequence). The trim removed 7 bases at V and 8 bases at J, leaving 6 bases unmatched. The CDR3, as DNA: TGTGCCAGTATAAGCGGGACTAGCGGGAGAGGGGAGCTGTTTTTT. As protein: CASISGTSGRGELFF.

This clone came up a few times. The chain links TRBV28 to TRBJ2-1, with D perhaps matching TRBD2 (6 bases). Trimming stripped 7 bases from V and 0 bases from J, with 19 bases between. In germline, CDR1 is MDHEN, CDR2 SYDVKM. The CDR3 covers 17 residues. For the CDR3, the DNA is TGTGCCAGCACCCTACTCGGGACTTTAAGCTCCTACAATGAGCAGTTCTTC. Translating it yields CASTLLGTLSSYNEQFF.

This chain uses TRBV9 with TRBJ1-1; the D gene is possibly TRBD1 (6 bases). Trimming stripped 5 bases from V and 5 bases from J, with 10 bases between. The germline CDR1 and CDR2 sequences are SGDLS and YYNGEE. CDR3 size: 12 residues. This chain's CDR3 is CASRPGVTEAFF. The CDR3 bases are TGTGCCAGCAGGCCAGGGGTTACTGAAGCTTTCTTT.

The chain links TRBV4-1 to TRBJ2-1, with D possibly TRBD2 on 5 matching bases. The CDR3 has 17 amino acids. Per germline, CDR1 MGHRA and CDR2 YSYEKL. The germline V and J ends were trimmed by 1 base and 4 bases, with 17 bases remaining between them. Here the CDR3 reads CASSQAGLAGPYNEQFF. For the CDR3, the DNA is TGCGCCAGCAGCCAAGCTGGGCTAGCAGGACCTTACAATGAGCAGTTCTTC.

This clone was recorded once. An end of the junction differs from the germline gene, which may be a read error. The chain links TRBV7-7 to TRBJ2-3, with TRBD2 matching 9 bases. Germline CDR1 reads SSHAT; CDR2 reads FNYEAQ (reference sequence). The CDR3 is 15 residues long. CDR3 nucleotides: TGTGCTAGCAGCTTAGTAGCGGGGGGCACAGATACGCAGTATTTT. It encodes CASSLVAGGTDTQYF.

The chain uses TRBV10-1 and TRBJ1-3; D possibly corresponds to TRBD1 (6 bases). V lost 6 bases, J lost 0 bases, and 15 bases lay in between. Per germline, CDR1 WNHNN and CDR2 SYGVQD (reference sequence). CDR3 length: 16 amino acids. CDR3 coding DNA: TGCGCCAGCAGGCCGAGGGCCAGGGGCTCTGGAAACACCATATATTTT. It codes for CASRPRARGSGNTIYF.

This chain uses TRBV25-1 with TRBJ1-4; tentatively, D is TRBD1 (5 bases). V was trimmed by 4 bases and J by 8 bases, leaving 17 bases between them. The CDR3 runs 15 residues. The V gene's germline CDR1 is MGHDK and CDR2 SYGVNS. CDR3 sequence reads: CASSGPGAGHEKLFF. As DNA, the CDR3 is TGTGCCAGCAGTGGCCCCGGTGCAGGGCACGAAAAACTGTTTTTT.

The V call is TRBV6-5, the J call TRBJ2-5, with 15 bases matching TRBD2. J was trimmed by 7 bases and V by 0 bases; bases with no gene match: 3. The CDR3 covers 16 residues. The germline gives CDR1 MNHEY, CDR2 SVGAGI. CDR3 in DNA: TGTGCCAGCAGTTACTCGGGACTAGCGGGGGGTGGGACCCAGTACTTC. Translating it yields CASSYSGLAGGGTQYF.

This chain's CDR3 is CASSEETGFEQYF. CDR3 sequence (DNA): TGTGCCAGCAGTGAAGAGACAGGGTTTGAGCAGTACTTC. The chain recombines TRBV6-1 with TRBJ2-7, with 7 bases fitting TRBD1. Germline loops: CDR1 MNHNS, CDR2 SASEGT. The CDR3 contains 13 residues. The trim removed 1 base at V and 7 bases at J, leaving 4 bases unmatched.

V usage is TRBV7-9 and J usage is TRBJ2-4; TRBD1 agrees at 8 bases. Germline CDR1 and CDR2: SEHNR and FQNEAQ (reference sequence). With 5 bases clipped from V and 0 bases from J, the junction kept 9 bases outside the gene matches. There are 17 residues in the CDR3. CDR3 in DNA: TGTGCCAGCAGCCAAATGACAGGGGCGCTAGCCAAAAACATTCAGTACTTC. Translated: CASSQMTGALAKNIQYF.

This chain joins TRBV4-2 and TRBJ1-2, with 7 bases that match TRBD1. Germline CDR1 LGHNA, CDR2 YNFKEQ. Unmatched junction bases numbered 2, after V lost 3 bases and J lost 1 base. The CDR3 length is 14 residues. CDR3 amino acids: CASSQGQSNYGYTF. The DNA of the CDR3 is TGTGCCAGCAGCCAGGGACAGAGTAACTATGGCTACACCTTC.

The genes are TRBV6-1 and TRBJ1-6, with 11 bases fitting TRBD1. The V segment lost 1 base and the J segment 10 bases; nucleotides outside the gene matches: 6. Germline V gene lookup returns CDR1 MNHNS and CDR2 SASEGT. The CDR3 loop spans 16 amino acids. CDR3 coding DNA: TGTGCCAGCAGTGAAGTGTGGGGACAGGGGGAATCACCCCTCCACTTT. The encoded protein is CASSEVWGQGESPLHF.

This rearrangement joins TRBV2 to TRBJ2-5; 8 bases fit TRBD1. There are 16 residues in the CDR3. Germline assignment: CDR1 SNHLY and CDR2 FYNNEI. The J segment lost 3 bases and the V segment lost 3 bases, leaving 9 bases of the junction unmatched. The CDR3: CASSETVGTGKETQYF. CDR3 coding DNA: TGTGCCAGCAGTGAGACGGTAGGGACAGGCAAAGAGACCCAGTACTTC.

This rearrangement joins TRBV7-6 to TRBJ2-1, with TRBD2 matching 10 bases. CDR3 length: 16 amino acids. Germline assignment: CDR1 SGHVS and CDR2 FNYEAQ. Germline trimming cut 5 bases from V and 0 bases from J; bases unmatched to any gene: 4. In DNA, the CDR3 is TGTGCCAGCAGCGTTAGCGGGAGGACCTCCTACAATGAGCAGTTCTTC. Translated: CASSVSGRTSYNEQFF.

This chain links TRBV7-9 with TRBJ2-7; 11 bases map to TRBD1. The CDR3 has 16 residues. Germline V gene sequence: CDR1 SEHNR, CDR2 FQNEAQ (reference sequence). With V trimmed by 0 bases and J by 7 bases, 8 bases remained unmatched. The CDR3 here is CASSLALGQGAREQYF. The DNA of the CDR3 is TGTGCCAGCAGCTTAGCGCTAGGACAGGGGGCGCGAGAGCAGTACTTC.

About this clone itself: The same CDR3 arises from other DNA sequences in this sample as well. The V call is TRBV6-5, the J call TRBJ2-7; D is possibly TRBD2 (5 bases). The CDR3 is 14 amino acids. With 0 bases removed from V and 1 base from J, the gap between germline ends came to 7 bases. CDR1 is MNHEY, CDR2 SVGAGI, per germline. The CDR3 spells CASSYSGGSYEQYF. The DNA for the CDR3 is TGTGCCAGCAGTTACTCTGGAGGTTCCTACGAGCAGTACTTC.

The chain recombines TRBV7-8 with TRBJ2-1; a possible D gene is TRBD2 (6 bases). This CDR3 has 17 amino acids. Germline V gene sequence: CDR1 SGHVS, CDR2 FQNEAQ. Trimming removed 2 bases from V and 7 bases from J, with 21 bases in between. The CDR3 spells CASSLRARGLASNEQFF. The DNA of the CDR3 is TGTGCCAGCAGCTTAAGGGCGAGAGGTCTAGCGTCTAATGAGCAGTTCTTC.

The V gene is TRBV27, the J gene TRBJ1-5; the D gene is possibly TRBD1 (6 bases). The CDR3 spans 13 residues. The germline gives CDR1 MNHEY, CDR2 SMNVEV (reference sequence). Trimming stripped 6 bases from V and 8 bases from J, with 14 bases between. This CDR3 reads CASRPHGDKPQHF. DNA for the CDR3: TGTGCCAGCAGGCCACATGGGGACAAGCCCCAGCATTTT.

The V and J genes are TRBV28 and TRBJ2-5, with 8 bases identical to TRBD1. CDR3 length equals 15 residues. Germline V gene data show CDR1 as MDHEN and CDR2 as SYDVKM. V lost 6 bases, J lost 4 bases, and 10 bases stayed unmatched. CDR3 DNA: TGTGCCAGCAGCCTGACAGGGGTTGGGGTAGAGACCCAGTACTTC. This codes for CASSLTGVGVETQYF.

The rearrangement joins TRBV5-1 to TRBJ2-7; TRBD1 aligns across 9 bases. Germline lookup yields CDR1 SGHRS and CDR2 YFSETQ. After removal of 2 bases from V and 1 base from J, the junction contained 7 bases not matched to a gene. The CDR3 has 16 residues. CDR3 residues: CASSFAPTGGSYEQYF. CDR3 nucleotide sequence: TGCGCCAGCAGCTTTGCCCCGACAGGGGGTTCCTACGAGCAGTACTTC.

The chain recombines TRBV19 with TRBJ2-3; 8 bases fit TRBD1. Germline V gene sequence: CDR1 LNHDA, CDR2 SQIVND (reference sequence). The junction had 9 bases not matched to a gene; V was cut back by 10 bases and J by 3 bases. The CDR3 is 14 amino acids. CDR3 amino acids: CATSTDRGTDTQYF. The CDR3 DNA reads TGTGCCACCTCGACAGACAGGGGTACAGATACGCAGTATTTT.

The rearrangement uses TRBV6-6 and TRBJ2-7; 14 positions agree with TRBD2. Per the germline V gene, CDR1 is MNHNY and CDR2 is SVGAGI (reference sequence). The CDR3 is 15 amino acids. J was trimmed by 9 bases and V by 5 bases; bases with no gene match: 9. CDR3 sequence (DNA): TGTGCCAGCAGTCTCGGGACTAGCGGGAGTTCTTGGCAGTACTTC. It is translated as CASSLGTSGSSWQYF.

The rearrangement uses TRBV19 and TRBJ2-6, with D maybe TRBD1 (6 bases). CDR3 size: 19 residues. The germline gives CDR1 LNHDA, CDR2 SQIVND (reference sequence). With 6 bases removed from V and 3 bases from J, the gap between germline ends came to 24 bases. The CDR3 DNA sequence: TGTGCCAGTAGCGGTACATCAGGGGCCGCGAGGGTTGGGGCCAACGTCCTGACTTTC. Translated, it gives CASSGTSGAARVGANVLTF.

The sample holds a few counts of this clone. The chain has TRBV4-1 and TRBJ2-7, with TRBD1 matching 8 bases. In germline, CDR1 is MGHRA, CDR2 YSYEKL. J lost 5 bases, V lost 1 base, and 1 base had no gene match. The CDR3 runs 13 residues. The CDR3 nucleotides read TGCGCCAGCAGCCAAGGGACAGGGCACGAGCAGTACTTC. This gives the protein CASSQGTGHEQYF.

V gene TRBV28 combines with J gene TRBJ2-7; 10 bases map to TRBD1. Losses at the gene ends were 6 bases for V and 5 bases for J; bases not matched to a gene: 13. CDR1 and CDR2 from the germline V gene are MDHEN and SYDVKM. CDR3 length equals 16 residues. The CDR3 loop is CASSRTHRDRGNEQYF. Here the CDR3 DNA reads TGTGCCAGCAGCCGAACCCACCGGGACAGGGGAAACGAGCAGTACTTC.

The chain is built from TRBV27 and TRBJ1-4; D uncertain. V lost 7 bases to trimming and J lost 3 bases, with 18 bases between them. Per germline, CDR1 MNHEY and CDR2 SMNVEV (reference sequence). The CDR3 loop spans 16 amino acids. The CDR3 DNA reads as TGTGCCAGCACTCACTTTCCGGGAAACTCTAATGAAAAACTGTTTTTT. Protein product: CASTHFPGNSNEKLFF.

In regard to this clone: Other DNA variants within this sample encode the same CDR3. This sequence joins TRBV25-1 and TRBJ2-3, with a tentative D call TRBD2 (5 bases). Per germline, CDR1 MGHDK and CDR2 SYGVNS. Deletions cut 6 bases from V and 0 bases from J, with 13 bases between. This CDR3 is built from 15 residues. The CDR3 bases are TGTGCCAGCAGCGAAACTCGCGGGAGCACAGATACGCAGTATTTT. It codes for CASSETRGSTDTQYF.